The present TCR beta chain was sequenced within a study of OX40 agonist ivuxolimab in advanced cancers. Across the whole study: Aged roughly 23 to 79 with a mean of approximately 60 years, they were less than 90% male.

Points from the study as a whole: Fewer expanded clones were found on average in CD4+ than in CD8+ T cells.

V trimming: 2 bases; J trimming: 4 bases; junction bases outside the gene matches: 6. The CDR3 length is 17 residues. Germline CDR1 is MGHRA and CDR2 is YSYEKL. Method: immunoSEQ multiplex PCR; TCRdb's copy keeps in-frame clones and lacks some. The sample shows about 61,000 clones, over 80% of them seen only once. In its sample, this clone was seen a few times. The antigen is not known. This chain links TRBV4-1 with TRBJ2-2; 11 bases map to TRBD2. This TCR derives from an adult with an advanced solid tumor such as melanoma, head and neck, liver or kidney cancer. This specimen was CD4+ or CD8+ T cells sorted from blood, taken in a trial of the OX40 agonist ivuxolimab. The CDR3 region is CASSQLIAGGTTGELFF. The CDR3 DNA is TGCGCCAGCAGCCAACTCATAGCGGGGGGGACCACCGGGGAGCTGTTTTTT.